This is a list of T cell receptor beta chains from one sample in a study of molecular identifiers for immune sequencing clone quantification. Using its own MiXCR run on the PCR reads, TCRdb lists one record per CDR3 protein. The sample lists about 640,000 distinct CDR3 sequences, just under 20% occurring once. Source material: naive CD8+ T cells from blood, with Jurkat cell RNA spiked in. The source is a human donor in good health. Some libraries in this study had Jurkat cell RNA spiked in. The CDR3 runs from the conserved cysteine through the conserved F or W. The D gene is left open where the match is weak. Clone size appears in some rows only: once, few, many, or a class for an expanded clone.

TRBV23-1	TRBD1	many	TRBJ2-3	TGCGCCAGCAGTCCCAAATGGACAGGGTTCGGCACAGATACGCAGTATTTT	CASSPKWTGFGTDTQYF
TRBV12-3/TRBV12-4	.	.	TRBJ1-2	TGTGCCAGCAGTTTTCCCAGGGAGGAGGGCTACACCTTC	CASSFPREEGYTF
TRBV2	TRBD1	.	TRBJ2-7	TGTGCGCCGACAGGGTTCTCCTACGAGCAGTACTTC	CAPTGFSYEQYF
TRBV25-1	TRBD2	many	TRBJ2-1	TGTGCCAGCAGTGATTGGGGGGGTTCCTACAATGAGCAGTTCTTC	CASSDWGGSYNEQFF
TRBV4-1	.	once	TRBJ2-7	TGCGCCAGCAGCCAAGAAGGAGGGTACCCCTACGAGCAGTACTTC	CASSQEGGYPYEQYF
TRBV30	.	many	TRBJ2-1	TGTGCCTGGAGTGATTCCCCGGGGAATGAGCAGTTCTTC	CAWSDSPGNEQFF
TRBV18	TRBD1	many	TRBJ2-1	TGTGCCAGCTCACCACGGGACAGGGTTTCCTACAATGAGCAGTTCTTC	CASSPRDRVSYNEQFF
TRBV12-3/TRBV12-4	.	many	TRBJ1-2	TGTGCCAGCAGTCCATCTCTGGTCCCGGCCTATGGCTACACCTTC	CASSPSLVPAYGYTF
TRBV7-9	TRBD1	many	TRBJ1-1	TGTGCCAGCAGCTCGCCGGGACAGGGGTTTGAAGCTTTCTTT	CASSSPGQGFEAFF
TRBV6-5	TRBD1	.	TRBJ1-2	TGTGCCAGCAGTTACGGGACAGAATCATATGGCTACACCTTC	CASSYGTESYGYTF
TRBV19	TRBD2	.	TRBJ2-3	TGTGCCAGTAGGTGGGCGGGAGGGTTCACCGATACGCAGTGTTTT	CASRWAGGFTDTQCF
TRBV7-9	.	few	TRBJ2-3	TGTGCCAGCAGCTTAACCCAGACAAGCACAGATACGCAGTATTTT	CASSLTQTSTDTQYF
TRBV24-1	TRBD1	few	TRBJ1-5	TGTGCCACCAGTGAAAAAGGGACAGGGAATCAGCCCCAGCATTTT	CATSEKGTGNQPQHF
TRBV29-1	.	many	TRBJ2-2	TGCAGCGTTCTGGAGCAGGCTTATACCGGGGAGCTGTTTTTT	CSVLEQAYTGELFF
TRBV11-2	TRBD2	few	TRBJ2-1	TGTGCCAGCACGCCTAGCGGGGGAAGCTCCTGCAATGAGCAGTTCTTC	CASTPSGGSSCNEQFF
TRBV5-6	.	.	TRBJ1-6	TGTGCCAGCAGCTTGGACTCGGTCGGGGAGGGTTATTCACCCCTCCACTTT	CASSLDSVGEGYSPLHF
TRBV30	.	.	TRBJ1-4	TGTGCCTGGAGTGACTCCGGGGATGTTAATGAAAAACTGTTTTTT	CAWSDSGDVNEKLFF
TRBV7-8	.	many	TRBJ2-5	TGTGCCAGCAGCTTTTACAGGACCAGTGAGACCCAGTACTTC	CASSFYRTSETQYF
TRBV4-3	TRBD2	.	TRBJ2-5	TGCGCCAGCAGCCCAGATTTGATGGGAGGGGTGGAAGAGACCCAGTACTTC	CASSPDLMGGVEETQYF
TRBV12-5	TRBD2	.	TRBJ2-7	TGTGCTAGTGGTTGGACGGCGGGCGCGGGAGCCTACGAGCAGTACTTC	CASGWTAGAGAYEQYF
TRBV20-1	TRBD2	many	TRBJ2-3	TGCAGTGCTAGCTGGATCCCGGGACTAGCGGGAACAGATACGCAGTATTTT	CSASWIPGLAGTDTQYF
TRBV2	.	.	TRBJ2-5	TGTGCCAGCAGCGCTAGCGATCAAGAGACCCAGTACTTC	CASSASDQETQYF
TRBV28	TRBD1	many	TRBJ2-7	TGTGCCAGCAGTCCTACCGGGACAGGGAGCTCCTACGAGCAGTACTTC	CASSPTGTGSSYEQYF
TRBV11-2	.	many	TRBJ2-7	TGTGCCAGCAGCCCCATTAGTCCGGGTCAGAGGGAGCAGGCATACGAGCAGTACTTC	CASSPISPGQREQAYEQYF
TRBV6-5	.	.	TRBJ1-5	TGTGCCAGCAGTTATCGACAGGCTGATCAGCCCCAGCATTTT	CASSYRQADQPQHF
TRBV27	.	many	TRBJ2-1	TGTGCCAGCAGTATCTTACCATCAGTCCTCTACAATGAGCAGTTCTTC	CASSILPSVLYNEQFF
TRBV18	.	few	TRBJ2-7	TGTGCCAGCTCACCGGTAACGGATACCTACGAGCAGTACTTC	CASSPVTDTYEQYF
TRBV28	.	.	TRBJ2-2	TGTGCCAGCAGAGTTTCTGCGACCGGGGAGCTGTTTTTT	CASRVSATGELFF
TRBV20-1	.	few	TRBJ1-2	TGCAGTGCCCACTGGGGGGGGGACTATGGCTACACCTTC	CSAHWGGDYGYTF
TRBV19	.	many	TRBJ2-2	TGTGCCAGTAGTTGGGGGAACACCGGGGAGCTGTTTTTT	CASSWGNTGELFF
TRBV6-6	TRBD1	.	TRBJ1-2	TGTGCCAGCAGTTACCCGGGACAGGGGGCGGGGGGCTACACCTTC	CASSYPGQGAGGYTF
TRBV6-5	.	.	TRBJ1-5	TGTGCCAGCAGTTACAAGCCGGGACAGCCCCAGCATTTT	CASSYKPGQPQHF
TRBV1	.	many	TRBJ2-6	TGCACCAGCAGCCAGGGCCTCTCTGGGGCCAACGTCCTGACTTTC	CTSSQGLSGANVLTF
TRBV4-1	.	many	TRBJ2-7	TGCGCCAGCAGCCAAGATTTCGGGCATATCTACGAGCAGTACTTC	CASSQDFGHIYEQYF
TRBV10-3	.	many	TRBJ2-6	TGTGCCATCAGTGATCTTGGGGCCTCTGGGGCCAACGTCCTGACTTTC	CAISDLGASGANVLTF
TRBV7-8	.	.	TRBJ1-2	TGTGCCAGCAGCTCCACGGGGGGTAGCCATGGCTACACCTTC	CASSSTGGSHGYTF
TRBV19	.	many	TRBJ1-5	TGTGCCAGTAGTATTTCTCCCGGCACTCAAAATCAGCCCCAGCATTTT	CASSISPGTQNQPQHF
TRBV20-1	TRBD2	many	TRBJ2-7	TGCAGTGCTGCCCCGGGACTAGCGGGTGGGGAGCAGTACTTC	CSAAPGLAGGEQYF
TRBV4-3	.	.	TRBJ1-6	TGCGCCAGCAGCCAAGATCTGGCTTCACCCTTCCACTTT	CASSQDLASPFHF
TRBV5-1	.	many	TRBJ2-7	TGCGCCAGCAGCCCCGGGACCGGTGCGAGGGAGCAGTACTTC	CASSPGTGAREQYF
TRBV20-1	TRBD1	many	TRBJ2-2	TGCAGTGCTAAAAGACCGACAGGGGCCGGGGAGCTGTTTTTT	CSAKRPTGAGELFF
TRBV11-3	TRBD1	few	TRBJ2-5	TGTGCCAGCAGTCCCGACAGGGGCAAAGAGACCCAGTACTTC	CASSPDRGKETQYF
TRBV14	.	.	TRBJ2-1	TGTGCCAGCAGCCGCTCTTTCAATGAGCAGTTCTTC	CASSRSFNEQFF
TRBV29-1	.	many	TRBJ2-6	TGCAGCGTTCTCCCTTCTCCTCCCGCTGGGGCCAACGTCCTGACTTTC	CSVLPSPPAGANVLTF
TRBV7-2	.	many	TRBJ2-1	TGTGCCAGCAGCTCGTTTAGCCGGACTCAATTTTCCGCCCACCTGAACAATGAGCAGTTCTTC	CASSSFSRTQFSAHLNNEQFF
TRBV25-1	.	many	TRBJ2-5	TGTGCCAGCAGTGACCCCGGAGGGGTCCCAGAGACCCAGTACTTC	CASSDPGGVPETQYF
TRBV3-1	TRBD1	.	TRBJ1-1	TGTGCCAGCAGCCACATCGACAGGGTCAGCACTGAAGCTTTCTTT	CASSHIDRVSTEAFF
TRBV5-6	TRBD2	many	TRBJ2-3	TGTGCCAGCAGCTTGGGAGCGGGGGGGTTTGAAGATACGCAGTATTTT	CASSLGAGGFEDTQYF
TRBV5-6	.	many	TRBJ1-1	TGTGCCAGCAGCTCCTCGTTGGGCACTGAAGCTTTCTTT	CASSSSLGTEAFF
TRBV7-6	TRBD1	many	TRBJ2-2	TGTGCCAGCAGCTTAGCACCTGGGACAGGTCTGAAGGAGCTGTTTTTT	CASSLAPGTGLKELFF
TRBV6-2/TRBV6-3	.	many	TRBJ2-7	TGTGCCAGCAGTTACACGACACCTTGGGAGCAGTACTTC	CASSYTTPWEQYF
TRBV4-1	.	once	TRBJ2-2	TGCGCCAGCAGCCCCATGCAGGGCTCCGGGGAGCTGTTTTTT	CASSPMQGSGELFF
TRBV6-5	.	many	TRBJ2-7	TGTGCCAGCAGTTACTCGGGACCAACCACCTACGAGCAGTACTTC	CASSYSGPTTYEQYF